The T cell receptor (beta chain) described here comes from a study of T cell responses to AZD1222 COVID-19 vaccine (dated by TCRdb to the early 2020s). With regard to the full study: A total of about 240 trial participants underwent TCR sequencing, of whom about 200 received two doses of AZD1222 and roughly 25 received two doses of the MenACWY control vaccine. Enrollment into the trials was organized by age into subgroups of 18-55, 56-69 and 70-plus years, and those subgroups contained 148, 28 and 57 TCR-sequenced participants, respectively.

Explained via the paper, the time point label denotes: about 28 days (+/-7) after the second vaccine dose. Because spike-specific TCR depth and breadth did not differ between the two schedules, AZD1222 recipients who got a second dose at roughly 4 weeks were pooled with those who got a second dose at roughly 12 weeks. Samples from vaccinated people were obtained from the UK trials COV001 and COV002, which included a single-blind randomized controlled phase 2/3 trial of AZD1222 (ChAdOx1 nCoV-19) in healthy adults. Trial participant PBMC samples were collected at day 0 and day 28 after the second dose for TCRbeta chain sequencing. On this clone itself: The antigen it recognizes is unknown. Per-base quality was not reported, and no clone a single base away is much larger than it.

Broader findings and caveats from the paper: Nearly half of unique spike-specific TCRs reportedly recognized epitopes outside regions mutated in the B.1.351 and B.1.1.7 variants. Vaccine-associated CD4 TCRs spanned the whole spike protein, with dominant responses in regions 160-218 and 743-854. Conclusions about previously exposed vaccinees were limited because only a handful of AZD1222 recipients were SARS-CoV-2 seropositive at baseline. The 56-69-year group was small, and its depth increase did not reach significance, likely because of low power. Because no samples from the day 14 peak response were available, repertoires could be characterized only after the peak T cell response. Spike-specific TCR breadth and depth rose significantly after two AZD1222 doses compared with day 0 and with MenACWY recipients. Most participants were white British and females outnumbered males, and the authors suggested that clonal diversity may have been underestimated.

The CDR3 regions of human TCRbeta chains were subjected to immunosequencing. For the original study's pipeline: TCRs in the repertoires were compared against a reference library of SARS-CoV-2-specific TCRs that had been generated with the MIRA antigen-specificity platform. Breadth was defined as the fraction of unique TCRs that were SARS-CoV-2-associated, and depth was defined as the fraction of total T cells that were SARS-CoV-2-associated. Each spike-specific TCR was assigned to its reactive spike region and to a CD4 or CD8 class using the MIRA data. Log10-transformed breadth and depth values were compared by one-way ANOVA with Sidak's multiple comparisons tests. TCRdb re-hosts the immuneACCESS table, in-frame sequences only. Its copies lack some clones; in the studies checked, an unresolved V gene accounts for under half of them, and the cause for the rest is not known. V and J calls plus clone size are reproduced from that table; the DNA served to infer D and trimming. This sample comprises some 140,000 clones, around 89% of them detected only once. Approximately 8.8% of the sample is in the top ten clones.

For CDR1 and CDR2, the germline V gene lists SNHLY and FYNNEI. Measured from the cysteine to the phenylalanine, the CDR3 is 14 residues long. The retained sequence is limited to the CDR3, 42 bases, with the frame set at the first base. Germline trimming: 5 bases from V, 4 bases from J; junction bases outside gene matches: 6. The chain couples TRBV2 to TRBJ2-7, with 9 bases matching TRBD2. This specimen consisted of peripheral blood, obtained 28 days after the second AZD1222 dose. The sequence derives from an adult who received the AZD1222 COVID-19 vaccine. This receptor carries the CDR3 CASSRGAGGYEQYF. Here is the DNA: TGTGCCAGCAGTCGCGGGGCGGGAGGGTACGAGCAGTACTTC.